This T cell receptor beta chain was sequenced for a study of T cell responses to AZD1222 COVID-19 vaccine (dated by TCRdb to about 2021). A note on the overall study: AZD1222 recipients given second doses at about 4 weeks or at about 12 weeks were pooled, since spike-specific TCR depth and breadth were not found to differ between the two schedules. A total of around 240 trial participants underwent TCR sequencing, of whom 207 received two doses of AZD1222 and about 26 received two doses of the MenACWY control vaccine. Trial participants were enrolled by age into subgroups of 18-55, 56-69 and 70-plus years, and around 150, 28 and 57 TCR-sequenced participants, respectively, were included in these subgroups.

The CDR3 regions of human TCRbeta chains were analyzed by immunosequencing. On the study's bioinformatics: Repertoire TCRs were checked for matches against a reference library of SARS-CoV-2-specific TCRs that had been generated using the MIRA antigen-specificity platform. Breadth meant the fraction of unique TCRs that were SARS-CoV-2-associated, whereas depth meant the fraction of total T cells that were SARS-CoV-2-associated. Using the MIRA data, every spike-specific TCR was mapped to the spike region that the TCR reacted to and assigned to either a CD4 or a CD8 class. Log10-transformed breadth and depth values were compared by one-way ANOVA with Sidak's multiple comparisons tests. The clones in this table, taken by TCRdb from immuneACCESS, are in-frame only. Not every clone is retained; where verified, under half of the shortfall comes from an unresolved V gene, and the cause of the rest is unknown. That table is the source of V, J and clone size, and D and trimming were worked out from the DNA. The sample table holds around 60,000 clones, of which roughly 89% were seen once. 4% to 5% of the sample is held by the ten biggest clonotypes.

General study outcomes and caveats: The whole spike protein was spanned by vaccine-associated CD4 TCRs, and dominant responses were seen in regions 160-218 and 743-854. Conclusions about previously exposed vaccinees were limited because only six or seven AZD1222 recipients were SARS-CoV-2 seropositive at baseline. The 56-69-year group was small, and its depth increase did not reach significance, likely because of low power. Because no day 14 peak-response samples were available, repertoires were characterized only after the peak T cell response. Nearly half of unique spike-specific TCRs reportedly recognized epitopes outside regions mutated in the B.1.351 and B.1.1.7 variants. A significant rise in spike-specific TCR breadth and depth was observed after two AZD1222 doses relative to day 0 and relative to MenACWY recipients. Participants were mostly white British and included more females than males, and it was suggested by the authors that clonal diversity may have been underestimated.

With respect to this clone: What this receptor recognizes is not known. No base-level quality is on record; no much larger clone is a single base apart.

The time point label here, explained by the study, means: baseline before first vaccination. Vaccinee samples came from UK trials COV001 and COV002, including a single-blind randomized controlled phase 2/3 trial of AZD1222 (ChAdOx1 nCoV-19) in healthy adults. Trial participant PBMC samples were collected at day 0 and day 28 after the second dose for TCRbeta chain sequencing. For CDR1 and CDR2, the germline V gene lists ENHRY and SYGVKD. V lost 3 bases and J lost 2 bases; the stretch between them is 8 bases long. CDR3 length: 14 amino acids, cysteine to phenylalanine. Just CDR3 DNA is preserved here, 42 bases in frame from base 1.

The rearrangement joined TRBV10-3 to TRBJ1-5, with the D gene call left open. The receptor comes from an adult in good health. The starting material was peripheral blood, obtained on day 0 of AZD1222 vaccination. In nucleotide form, the sequence is TGTGCCATCAGTGACTGGGGTGGCAATCAGCCCCAGCATTTT. Its protein product is CAISDWGGNQPQHF.